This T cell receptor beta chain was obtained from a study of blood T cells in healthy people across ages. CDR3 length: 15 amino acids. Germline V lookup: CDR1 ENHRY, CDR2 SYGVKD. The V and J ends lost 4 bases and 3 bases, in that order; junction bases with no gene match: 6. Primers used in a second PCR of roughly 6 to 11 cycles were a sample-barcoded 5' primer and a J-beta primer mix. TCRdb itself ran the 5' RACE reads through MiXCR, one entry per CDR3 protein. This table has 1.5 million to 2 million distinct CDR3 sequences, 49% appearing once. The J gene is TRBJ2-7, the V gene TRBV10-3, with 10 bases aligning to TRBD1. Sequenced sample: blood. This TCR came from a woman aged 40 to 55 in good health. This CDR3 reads CAISGGQGPNYEQYF. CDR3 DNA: TGTGCCATCAGTGGGGGACAGGGGCCTAACTACGAGCAGTACTTC.